Sequencing of this T cell receptor beta chain was carried out in a study of beta chain features in type 1 diabetes (dated 2018 in TCRdb). For the study in its entirety: Mean age, gender distribution, total cell number and subset yield were not different between patients and healthy donors. In the study, recently diagnosed type 1 diabetes patients and matched healthy donors were compared on the TCRB repertoires of their sorted circulating CD4+ T cell subsets. Whereas all 30 or so donors provided naive and central memory subsets, regulatory and stem cell-like memory subsets were isolated from just 8 patients and roughly eight healthy donors. A total of 107,917,701 sorted cells were examined across all samples, and the number of cells per subset was strongly correlated with RNA yield.

The High Capacity cDNA Reverse Transcription Kit was used to reverse transcribe all of the isolated RNA, meaning that expressed TCRB transcripts were what got sequenced. Deep immunoSEQ sequencing was performed on naive, central memory and regulatory T cell samples, with an average of around 3.5 million total reads per sample. Sorted cells were lysed in RLT buffer and RNA was extracted with DNase-treated RNeasy Micro or Mini kits, depending on cell number. Each cell subset was processed separately to prevent cross-contamination, with patient and healthy donor samples processed together. The immunoSEQ multiplex PCR was used to amplify TCRB sequences from cDNA, yielding 87-bp fragments that span the CDR3 region. Amplicons were sequenced on the Illumina HiSeq platform. The original methods were these. PCR bias was computationally corrected using synthetic template baselines, reads within Hamming distance 2 were collapsed, and singletons that could not be merged were discarded. Reads were aligned against IMGT so that V, D and J genes, CDR3 length and insertions or deletions at six rearrangement sites could be assigned. Within each subset, clonotype counts were normalized to sorted cell number, after which true diversity and Gini coefficients were computed with the tcR R package. The overlap coefficient, calculated on TCRB nucleotide sequences, was used to measure repertoire sharing. As a proxy for the pre-selection repertoire, out-of-frame TCRB sequences from naive cells were analyzed. Not all clones reach the TCRdb copy of this immuneACCESS table, which keeps in-frame sequences only. Checked studies attribute under half of the gap to unresolved V genes and leave the rest unexplained. The V and J calls and the clone size are those of that table, but D and trimming were determined from the DNA. The sample yields 810,000 or so clones; 17% were counted once. The ten largest clones represent 0.023% of the sample.

Regarding this clone: No cognate antigen has been identified for it. No much larger clonotype is one base removed from it; base qualities were not supplied.

The CDR3 runs 15 amino acids, cysteine and phenylalanine included. The kept DNA is CDR3 alone, 45 bases in frame from the first base. The CDR1 and CDR2 encoded by the germline V gene (reference sequence) are MNHEY and SMNVEV. Germline trimming: 6 bases from V, 1 base from J; junction bases outside gene matches: 8. Study-level results and caveats: In all four CD4+ subsets, TCRB CDR3 length was moderately but significantly shorter in type 1 diabetes patients. PCR might favor shorter templates, but patient and control samples were amplified and corrected together, so any skew would affect both groups equally. Fewer insertions and more nucleotide deletions at VDJ recombination sites were observed in patients with type 1 diabetes, implying thymic rearrangement abnormalities. Only small numbers of individuals were included in the HLA sub-analyses, which left unresolved whether HLA type had any influence on TCRB rearrangement. Naive, central memory and regulatory TCRB repertoires appeared more similar among patients than among healthy donors. Because cDNA rather than genomic DNA was sequenced, highly expressing activated cells could have been over-represented, although no difference in activation and CD3 levels was found between groups.

Each donor gave one peripheral blood draw, roughly 0.11 L on average, collected into heparinised tubes. A BD FACSAria II and a panel including CD45RO, CCR7, CD25, CD127, CD95 and CD27 were used to sort naive, central memory, regulatory and stem cell-like memory CD4+ T cells. Every sorted population had a purity above 98%. PBMCs were separated immediately by Lymphoprep density gradient centrifugation and were stained directly, without being cultured. So that batch effects would be minimized, each experiment stained and sorted samples in pairs, pairing one healthy donor with one patient. This sequence was found in a woman aged 18-29 years in good health. The rearrangement combines TRBV27 with TRBJ1-1; 7 nucleotides in the junction match TRBD1. The sequencing sample was made of naive CD4+ T cells from blood. The label giving this sample's cell subset or site can be read as: true naive CD4+ T cells. The DNA is TGTGCCAGCAGACACACGCCAGGGGGGAACACTGAAGCTTTCTTT. Its protein is CASRHTPGGNTEAFF.